One and the same sample provided the 19 T cell receptor beta chains below, sequenced in a study of cytomegalovirus exposure and HLA in healthy donors. 60 Vbeta and 13 Jbeta primers were used in PCR. Only in-frame clones appear in the TCRdb table, and some are missing; sequencing was by immunoSEQ multiplex PCR. In the table there are about 120,000 clones, under 85% of which are singletons. Sample: PBMCs. These receptors were obtained from a middle-aged man in good health and CMV-seropositive.

The gene calls are TRBV2 and TRBJ2-5; 10 positions agree with TRBD1. The DNA matches TRBJ2-7 better at its end, which makes the J call doubtful. The CDR3 is 15 residues long. CDR1 and CDR2 from the germline V gene are SNHLY and FYNNEI. CDR3 coding DNA: TGTGCGAGCTGGCCCGGTGACAGGGGGCACTACGAGCAGTACTTC. Encoded protein: CASWPGDRGHYEQYF.

This clone showed up just once. The gene calls are TRBV19 and TRBJ2-2; 8 positions match TRBD1. After removal of 6 bases from V and 4 bases from J, the junction contained 1 base not matched to a gene. The CDR3 is 13 residues long. Germline CDR1 reads LNHDA; CDR2 reads SQIVND (reference sequence). The CDR3 sequence is CASRTGVTGELFF. The DNA of the CDR3 is TGTGCCAGTAGGACAGGGGTCACCGGGGAGCTGTTTTTT.

This chain joins TRBV6-5 and TRBJ1-1, with unresolved D. CDR3 size: 15 residues. Germline CDR1 reads MNHEY; CDR2 reads SVGAGI. V was shortened by 0 bases and J by 2 bases, with 10 bases between the two germline ends. CDR3 sequence reads: CASSYSRGGNTEAFF. CDR3 sequence (DNA): TGTGCCAGCAGTTACTCTCGGGGTGGCAACACTGAAGCTTTCTTT.

This chain connects TRBV6-1 to TRBJ1-6; D gene uncertain. The CDR3 length is 17 residues. V gave up 2 bases and J gave up 7 bases, with 18 bases separating them. CDR1 and CDR2 (germline): MNHNS, SASEGT. CDR3 amino acids: CASSELGVPSTNSPLHF. CDR3 in DNA: TGTGCCAGCAGTGAACTCGGGGTCCCCTCAACCAATTCACCCCTCCACTTT.

The chain combines TRBV19 with TRBJ1-5, with D unresolved. The germline V and J ends were trimmed by 7 bases and 3 bases, with 13 bases remaining between them. This CDR3 region has 14 residues. Germline CDR1 and CDR2: LNHDA and SQIVND (reference sequence). The CDR3 is CASMGRVDNQPQHF. The CDR3 nucleotides read TGTGCCAGTATGGGGAGGGTGGACAATCAGCCCCAGCATTTT.

The chain combines TRBV30 with TRBJ2-7; 12 nucleotides match TRBD2. Germline trimming cut 3 bases from V and 0 bases from J; bases unmatched to any gene: 12. Germline V gene sequence: CDR1 GTSNPN, CDR2 SVGIG (reference sequence). This CDR3 is built from 18 residues. The CDR3 here is CAWSRRTSGAWSSYEQYF. The CDR3 nucleotides are TGTGCCTGGAGCCGTAGGACTAGCGGGGCCTGGAGCTCCTACGAGCAGTACTTC.

This chain uses TRBV6-5 with TRBJ1-1; maybe TRBD1 (6 bases). Germline assignment: CDR1 MNHEY and CDR2 SVGAGI. V dropped 7 bases and J dropped 0 bases, with 15 bases sitting between them. CDR3 size: 15 residues. CDR3 amino acids: CASNPGAGMNTEAFF. The DNA for the CDR3 is TGTGCCAGCAACCCAGGGGCGGGCATGAACACTGAAGCTTTCTTT.

The chain combines TRBV2 with TRBJ1-5; 9 bases align to TRBD1. This CDR3 is 15 amino acids long. The V gene's germline CDR1 is SNHLY and CDR2 FYNNEI. J was trimmed by 4 bases and V by 6 bases; bases with no gene match: 7. CDR3 in DNA: TGTGCCAGCAGGGGACAGGGACTTTGGAATCAGCCCCAGCATTTT. Protein product: CASRGQGLWNQPQHF.

The gene calls are TRBV11-2 and TRBJ1-1, with 8 bases lining up with TRBD1. The V segment lost 7 bases and the J segment 4 bases; nucleotides outside the gene matches: 14. Germline CDR1 is SGHAT and CDR2 is FQNNGV. This CDR3 has 16 amino acids. CDR3 amino acids: CASTTLRGRGGTEAFF. Written as DNA, the CDR3 is TGTGCCAGCACTACACTCAGGGGGCGCGGGGGCACTGAAGCTTTCTTT.

V usage is TRBV2 and J usage is TRBJ2-2; the D is unclear. The ends were cut back, 6 bases at V and 3 bases at J, with 2 bases in the middle. The CDR3 extends over 11 amino acids. Germline assignment: CDR1 SNHLY and CDR2 FYNNEI. DNA for the CDR3: TGTGCCAGCAGCTACACCGGGGAGCTGTTTTTT. It specifies CASSYTGELFF.

The genes are TRBV28 and TRBJ1-2; D not resolved. Looked up from germline, CDR1 is MDHEN and CDR2 is SYDVKM. Trimming shortened V by 7 bases and J by 7 bases, and 13 bases separated the two germline ends. The CDR3 consists of 12 residues. The CDR3 sequence is CASKQEGFGYTF. Written as DNA, the CDR3 is TGTGCCAGCAAGCAAGAGGGCTTTGGCTACACCTTC.

The V gene is TRBV7-2, the J gene TRBJ2-1; perhaps TRBD2 as D (7 bases). Trimming removed 5 bases from V and 6 bases from J, with 11 bases in between. Germline V gene lookup returns CDR1 SGHTA and CDR2 FQGNSA. CDR3 length equals 13 residues. The CDR3 sequence: CASSGGARNEQFF. In DNA, the CDR3 is TGTGCCAGCAGCGGGGGGGCCCGCAATGAGCAGTTCTTC.

This chain connects TRBV27 to TRBJ1-4, with 8 positions matching TRBD1. The V and J ends lost 7 bases and 5 bases, in that order; junction bases with no gene match: 9. CDR3 length equals 15 residues. Germline V CDR1 and CDR2: MNHEY, SMNVEV (reference sequence). The CDR3 DNA is TGTGCCAGCAATACCGCAGGGGGCGCGAATGAAAAACTGTTTTTT. Residues: CASNTAGGANEKLFF.

The V and J genes are TRBV7-9 and TRBJ2-3; D call uncertain. Trimming took off 0 bases at V and 2 bases at J, with 9 bases between the two ends. The length of the CDR3 is 15 residues. The V gene's germline CDR1 is SEHNR and CDR2 FQNEAQ (reference sequence). CDR3 loop: CASSLALRLTDTQYF. For the CDR3, the DNA is TGTGCCAGCAGCTTAGCTCTGCGCCTCACAGATACGCAGTATTTT.

This chain uses TRBV4-2 with TRBJ2-7; 14 bases agree with TRBD2. Germline lookup yields CDR1 LGHNA and CDR2 YNFKEQ. J was trimmed by 5 bases and V by 3 bases; bases with no gene match: 6. The CDR3 runs to 16 residues. CDR3 bases: TGTGCCAGCAGCCAGGCGGGGACTAGCGGGGGCCACGAGCAGTACTTC. Translation gives CASSQAGTSGGHEQYF.

This clone has only one observation. The chain is built from TRBV7-9 and TRBJ1-2, with 8 bases lining up with TRBD1. J was trimmed by 8 bases and V by 1 base; bases with no gene match: 9. CDR3 length equals 15 residues. CDR1 and CDR2 from the germline V gene are SEHNR and FQNEAQ (reference sequence). In DNA, the CDR3 is TGTGCCAGCAGCTTAGGAACAGGGGGAGGAGGCGGCTACACCTTC. It is translated as CASSLGTGGGGGYTF.

The table lists this clone with a few counts. The V and J genes are TRBV9 and TRBJ2-1; 10 nucleotides align to TRBD2. The ends lost 0 bases at V and 6 bases at J; junction bases unmatched: 6. There are 16 residues in the CDR3. CDR1 and CDR2 from the germline V gene are SGDLS and YYNGEE. CDR3 nucleotide sequence: TGTGCCAGCAGCGTAGGGGCTAGCGGGGGAGGCAATGAGCAGTTCTTC. It translates to CASSVGASGGGNEQFF.

The chain employs TRBV5-4 and TRBJ2-5, with 8 positions matching TRBD2. The DNA matches TRBJ2-7 better at its end, which makes the J call doubtful. The germline gives CDR1 SGHNT, CDR2 YYREEE (reference sequence). The CDR3 consists of 15 residues. DNA of the CDR3: TGTGCCAGCAGCTCTACTAGCGGTCCCACCCACGAGCAGTACTTC. As protein: CASSSTSGPTHEQYF.

In its sample, this clone was seen once. Here the CDR3 DNA reads TGCGCCAGCAGCCAAAGAGGGGGTCCCGTGGGGGACGAAAAACTGTTTTTT. It is translated as CASSQRGGPVGDEKLFF. The rearrangement joins TRBV4-1 to TRBJ1-4; TRBD1 is a possible D gene (6 bases). Germline CDR1 MGHRA, CDR2 YSYEKL. V dropped 2 bases and J dropped 8 bases, with 21 bases sitting between them. The CDR3 extends over 17 amino acids.